Below, one T cell receptor (beta chain) is given with its context. Its antigen is unknown. This sample is drawn from a study of T cell responses to AZD1222 COVID-19 vaccine. Overall study results and limits: Donors were mostly white British, more females; clonal diversity possibly underestimated.

Assay used: immunoSEQ multiplex PCR; TCRdb lists only in-frame clones, some missing. The sample records roughly 250,000 clones, about 92% being singletons. Germline V CDR1 and CDR2: DFQATT, SNEGSKA (reference sequence). V was trimmed by 3 bases and J by 9 bases, leaving 6 bases between them. This CDR3 spans 10 amino acids. The source of this sequence is an adult in good health. V and J are TRBV20-1 and TRBJ2-1; D is undetermined. The sample here was peripheral blood, taken on day 0 of AZD1222 vaccination. This CDR3 is CSASSSEQFF. CDR3 bases: TGCAGTGCTAGTTCAAGTGAGCAGTTCTTC.